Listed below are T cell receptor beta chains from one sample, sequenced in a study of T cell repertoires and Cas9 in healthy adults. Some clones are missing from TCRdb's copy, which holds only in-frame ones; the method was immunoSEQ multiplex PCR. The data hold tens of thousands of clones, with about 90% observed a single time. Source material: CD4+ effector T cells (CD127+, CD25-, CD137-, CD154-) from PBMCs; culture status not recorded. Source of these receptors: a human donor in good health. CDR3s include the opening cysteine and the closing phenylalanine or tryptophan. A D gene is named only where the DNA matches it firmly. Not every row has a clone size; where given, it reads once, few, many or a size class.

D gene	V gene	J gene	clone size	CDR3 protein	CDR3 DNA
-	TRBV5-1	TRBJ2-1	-	CASSWDKGNEQFF	TGCGCCAGCAGCTGGGACAAGGGCAATGAGCAGTTCTTC
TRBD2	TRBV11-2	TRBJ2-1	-	CASSFLAGNYNEQFF	TGTGCCAGCAGCTTCCTAGCGGGAAATTACAATGAGCAGTTCTTC
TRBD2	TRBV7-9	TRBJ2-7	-	CASNPAGGSEQYF	TGTGCCAGCAACCCCGCGGGGGGCAGCGAGCAGTACTTC
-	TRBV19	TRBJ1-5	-	CASTGGDSNQPQHF	TGTGCCAGTACAGGAGGGGACAGCAATCAGCCCCAGCATTTT
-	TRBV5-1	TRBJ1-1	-	CASSSEPGRTEAFF	TGCGCCAGCAGCTCCGAACCAGGGAGGACTGAAGCTTTCTTT
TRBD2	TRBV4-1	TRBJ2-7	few	CASSQVDMGILADEQYF	TGCGCCAGCAGCCAAGTGGATATGGGGATACTAGCGGACGAGCAGTACTTC
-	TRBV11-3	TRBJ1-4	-	CATPSGATNEKLFF	TGTGCCACTCCTTCGGGTGCAACTAATGAAAAACTGTTTTTT
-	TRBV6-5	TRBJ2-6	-	CASSQSAGANVLTF	TGTGCCAGCAGCCAGTCGGCCGGGGCCAACGTCCTGACTTTC
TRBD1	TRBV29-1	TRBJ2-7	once	CSVLVGTGRYEQYF	TGCAGCGTTTTGGTCGGGACAGGGCGCTACGAGCAGTACTTC
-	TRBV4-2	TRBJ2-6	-	CASSQEDSGANVLTF	TGTGCTAGCAGCCAAGAGGACTCTGGGGCCAACGTCCTGACTTTC
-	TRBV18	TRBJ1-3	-	CASSLVRVTGNTIYF	TGTGCCAGCTCTCTGGTCAGGGTCACTGGAAACACCATATATTTT
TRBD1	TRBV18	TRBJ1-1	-	CASSPLTGEYRAFF	TGTGCCAGCTCACCACTAACAGGGGAGTATCGGGCTTTCTTT
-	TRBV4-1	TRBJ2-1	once	CASSQVGLDLLQFF	TGCGCCAGCAGCCAAGTCGGCCTAGATCTTCTGCAGTTCTTC
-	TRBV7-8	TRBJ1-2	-	CASSTRTDGGDGYTF	TGTGCCAGCAGCACGCGGACAGACGGTGGGGATGGCTACACCTTC
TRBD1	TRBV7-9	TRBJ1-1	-	CASSSRQGMNTEAFF	TGTGCCAGCAGCTCGAGACAGGGGATGAACACTGAAGCTTTCTTT
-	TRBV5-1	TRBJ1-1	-	CASSLAALLQGREGMNTEAFF	TGCGCCAGCAGCTTGGCCGCGCTACTTCAGGGAAGAGAAGGGATGAACACTGAAGCTTTCTTT
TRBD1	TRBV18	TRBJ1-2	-	CASSPATGGRDYGYTF	TGTGCCAGCTCACCAGCGACAGGGGGCCGCGACTATGGCTACACCTTC
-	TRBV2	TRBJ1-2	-	CASGGVYGYTF	TGTGCCAGCGGTGGAGTCTATGGCTACACCTTC
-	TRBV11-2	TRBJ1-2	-	CASSALGKGYTF	TGTGCCAGCAGCGCCCTGGGGAAGGGCTACACCTTC
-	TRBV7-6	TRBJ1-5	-	CASSPGRGWNQPQHF	TGTGCCAGCAGTCCGGGACGAGGGTGGAATCAGCCCCAGCATTTT
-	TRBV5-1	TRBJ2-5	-	CASSLGKETQYF	TGCGCCAGCAGCTTAGGGAAAGAGACCCAGTACTTC
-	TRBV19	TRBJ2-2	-	CASSIYRPGELFF	TGTGCCAGTAGTATCTACAGACCCGGGGAGCTGTTTTTT
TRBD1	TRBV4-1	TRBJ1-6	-	CASLPGTGNSPLHF	TGCGCCAGCCTGCCCGGGACAGGGAATTCACCCCTCCACTTT
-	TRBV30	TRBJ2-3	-	CASKEGPDTQYF	TGTGCCTCGAAGGAGGGTCCGGATACGCAGTATTTT
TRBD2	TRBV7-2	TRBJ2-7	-	CASSTRGTSGSYTYEQYF	TGTGCCAGCAGCACGCGCGGGACTAGCGGGAGTTACACCTACGAGCAGTACTTC
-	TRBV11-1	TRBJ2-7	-	CASSLGRVSSHEQYF	TGTGCCAGCAGCTTGGGGCGGGTGAGTAGCCACGAGCAGTACTTC
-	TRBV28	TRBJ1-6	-	CASNPPGQAPLHF	TGTGCCAGCAACCCTCCGGGACAAGCACCCCTCCACTTT
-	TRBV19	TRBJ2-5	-	CASSMGLQETQYF	TGTGCCAGTAGTATGGGACTTCAAGAGACCCAGTACTTC
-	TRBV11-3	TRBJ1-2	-	CASSQDRDYGYTF	TGTGCCAGCAGCCAAGACAGAGACTATGGCTACACCTTC
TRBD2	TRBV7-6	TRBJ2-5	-	CASRKGGASGYQETQYF	TGTGCCAGCAGAAAAGGTGGGGCTAGCGGGTACCAAGAGACCCAGTACTTC
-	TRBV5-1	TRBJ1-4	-	CASSLGSGNPEKLFF	TGCGCCAGCAGCTTGGGTTCAGGGAACCCTGAAAAACTGTTTTTT
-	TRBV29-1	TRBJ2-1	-	CSVEDRANQYEQFF	TGCAGCGTTGAAGACAGAGCAAATCAGTATGAGCAGTTCTTC
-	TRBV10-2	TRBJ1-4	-	CATRGGSVGEKLFF	TGCGCCACCCGAGGGGGTTCGGTTGGTGAAAAACTGTTTTTT
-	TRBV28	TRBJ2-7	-	CASSYISGLSYEQYF	TGTGCCAGCAGTTATATAAGCGGATTATCCTACGAGCAGTACTTC
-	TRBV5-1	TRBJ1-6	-	CASHPADNSPLHF	TGCGCCTCTCATCCAGCGGATAATTCACCCCTCCACTTT
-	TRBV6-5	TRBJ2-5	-	CASSQSVIETQYF	TGTGCCAGCAGTCAGTCGGTTATAGAGACCCAGTACTTC
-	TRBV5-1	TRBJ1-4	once	CASRPTVATNEKLFF	TGCGCCAGCAGACCGACAGTTGCAACTAATGAAAAACTGTTTTTT
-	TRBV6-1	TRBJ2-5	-	CASTRTRGETQYF	TGTGCCAGCACCAGGACTAGGGGGGAGACCCAGTACTTC
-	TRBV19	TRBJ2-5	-	CASSTTGIPETQYF	TGTGCCAGTAGTACCACGGGGATCCCAGAGACCCAGTACTTC
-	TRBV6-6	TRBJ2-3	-	CASSYRGSADTQYF	TGTGCCAGCAGTTACAGGGGGAGCGCAGATACGCAGTATTTT
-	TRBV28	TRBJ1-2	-	CASSPSPGMGGYTF	TGTGCCAGCAGTCCATCCCCGGGAATGGGTGGCTACACCTTC
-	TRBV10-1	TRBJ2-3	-	CASSRSDQGDTQYF	TGCGCCAGCAGTCGCTCAGACCAGGGGGATACGCAGTATTTT
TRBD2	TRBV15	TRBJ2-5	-	CATSRESTSGGGETQYF	TGTGCCACCAGCAGAGAATCGACTAGCGGAGGCGGAGAGACCCAGTACTTC
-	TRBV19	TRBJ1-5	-	CASSQGTTDQPQHF	TGTGCCAGTAGTCAGGGGACCACGGATCAGCCCCAGCATTTT
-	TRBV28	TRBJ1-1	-	CASSFPEAGTGAFF	TGTGCCAGCAGTTTCCCAGAGGCCGGGACTGGAGCTTTCTTT
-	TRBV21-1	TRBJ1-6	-	CASSKDPGKSSSYNSPLHF	TGTGCCAGCAGCAAAGATCCGGGGAAGTCAAGCTCCTATAATTCACCCCTCCACTTT
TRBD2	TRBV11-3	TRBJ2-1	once	CASSSGLAGVDEQFF	TGTGCCAGCAGCTCCGGACTAGCGGGAGTTGATGAGCAGTTCTTC
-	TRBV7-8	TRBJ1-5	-	CASRLGRNQPQHF	TGTGCCAGCAGGCTAGGGCGCAATCAGCCCCAGCATTTT
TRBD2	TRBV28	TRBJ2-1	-	CASSLGGRADNEQFF	TGTGCCAGCAGTTTAGGCGGGAGGGCCGACAATGAGCAGTTCTTC
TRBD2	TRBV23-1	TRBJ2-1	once	CASSRSTGNSGLAGRHNEQFF	TGCGCCAGCAGTCGATCCACAGGGAATTCGGGCCTAGCGGGACGTCACAATGAGCAGTTCTTC
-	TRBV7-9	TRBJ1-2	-	CASTPGGATDYGYTF	TGTGCCAGCACCCCTGGCGGAGCCACCGACTATGGCTACACCTTC
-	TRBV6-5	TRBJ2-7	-	CASSYSSNSYEQYF	TGTGCCAGCAGTTACTCGTCGAACTCCTACGAGCAGTACTTC